These 3 T cell receptor beta chains came from one sample sequenced in a study of blood T cell repertoires in COVID-19. The assay was immunoSEQ multiplex PCR, and TCRdb's table has in-frame clones only and misses some. The repertoire holds about 100,000 clones, with 80% to 90% as singletons. What was sequenced was PBMCs or T cells enriched from blood (not recorded which). These receptor sequences come from a woman in her fifties or sixties who had recovered from COVID-19.

V and J are TRBV11-2 and TRBJ2-1; D perhaps matches TRBD1 (6 bases). Germline-derived CDR1 and CDR2 are SGHAT and FQNNGV. The V end lost 1 base, the J end lost 4 bases, and 14 bases lay between the germline ends. This CDR3 is 16 amino acids long. The CDR3 is CASSLVFQGSYNEQFF. The DNA for the CDR3 is TGTGCCAGCAGCTTAGTCTTCCAGGGGTCGTACAATGAGCAGTTCTTC.

In its sample, this clone was seen once. Different DNA sequences within this sample yield the same CDR3. The chain employs TRBV5-1 and TRBJ1-1, with a weak D call TRBD1 (5 bases). This CDR3 contains 13 residues. Trimming removed 2 bases from V and 2 bases from J, with 7 bases in between. Germline V gene lookup returns CDR1 SGHRS and CDR2 YFSETQ. The CDR3 coding sequence is TGCGCCAGCAGCTTACAGGAAAACACTGAAGCTTTCTTT. This sequence encodes CASSLQENTEAFF. The full variable domain, in which reference TRBV5-1 and TRBJ1-1 provide the parts outside the CDR3, is KAGVTQTPRYLIKTRGQQVTLSCSPISGHRSVSWYQQTPGQGLQFLFEYFSETQRNKGNFPGRFSGRQFSNSRSEMNVSTLELGDSALYLCASSLQENTEAFFGQGTRLTVV.

This chain links TRBV27 with TRBJ1-2, with TRBD1 identical over 7 bases. Germline trimming cut 4 bases from V and 5 bases from J; bases unmatched to any gene: 4. This CDR3 is built from 13 residues. Germline assignment: CDR1 MNHEY and CDR2 SMNVEV (reference sequence). For the CDR3, the DNA is TGTGCCAGCAGTTCTGGGACAGATTATGGCTACACCTTC. Translation: CASSSGTDYGYTF.